A selection of T cell receptor beta chains follows, all from one sample in a study of type 1 regulatory T cells. TCRdb recomputed calls from the reads with MiXCR, one row per CDR3 protein. The repertoire holds about 39,000 distinct CDR3 sequences, with 10% to 15% as singletons. These receptors' antigens are unknown. The material sequenced was cultured non-Tr1 T cells, either the whole culture or a sorted T cell fraction (not recorded which). These receptor sequences come from a human donor in good health. Both conserved end residues are part of each CDR3. Each record gives: V gene, J gene, CDR3 protein.

>TRBV6-2/TRBV6-3|TRBJ2-1
CASSPAGTIDEQFF
>TRBV7-6|TRBJ2-7
CASRLDRVGWHEQYF
>TRBV5-1|TRBJ2-5
CASSFQRETQYF
>TRBV27|TRBJ2-7
CASSSPYEQYF
>TRBV12-3/TRBV12-4|TRBJ1-4
CASRGANSGNEKLFF
>TRBV5-1|TRBJ1-1
CASSSRTGGTEAFF
>TRBV15|TRBJ2-2
CATSRDLIITGELFF
>TRBV12-3/TRBV12-4|TRBJ2-2
CASGLGSSSYTGELFF
>TRBV7-2|TRBJ2-1
CASSPRQGPGFRYNEQFF
>TRBV7-2|TRBJ2-7
CASSLVGQAYEQYF
>TRBV7-2|TRBJ2-1
CASSPTGTGVNEQFF
>TRBV5-1|TRBJ1-1
CASVKGPQNTEAFF
>TRBV10-3|TRBJ1-4
CAISERWISGQGEKLFF
>TRBV12-3/TRBV12-4|TRBJ2-3
CASSLRGLAGVTDTQYF
>TRBV20-1|TRBJ2-7
CSASSGYGYEQYF
>TRBV20-1|TRBJ1-1
CSATRRSGTEAFF
>TRBV7-9|TRBJ2-2
CASSPPTNTGELFF